What follows describes a single T cell receptor (beta chain). Its antigen is still unknown. The sample originates from a study of T cells expressing NK-cell markers. Production of TCR beta cDNA relied on 5'RACE template switching with UMIs. TCRdb re-called the 5' RACE reads, yielding one record per CDR3 amino acid sequence without DNA. In total, the table holds roughly 3,400 distinct CDR3 sequences. Study-wide results and caveats: The leading position in the CD3+CD56-NKG2C+ fraction of a few donors also went to these clonotypes.

The CDR3 is 13 amino acids. CDR1 MNHEY and CDR2 SVGAGI come from the germline V gene. This clonotype was sampled from a woman under 30 in good health. The sequencing sample was made of blood T cells: a sorted CD56 or NKG2C T cell subset, CD4+ or CD8+ T cells, or bulk PBMC T cells (not recorded which). J is TRBJ2-7 and V is TRBV6-5. This CDR3 reads CASSYASEYEQYF.